Listed below are T cell receptor beta chains from one sample, sequenced in a study of T-cell reconstitution after alpha-beta-depleted transplantation in children. TCRdb independently ran MiXCR on the PCR reads; one entry per CDR3 protein. The repertoire includes about 400,000 distinct CDR3 sequences, about an eighth of them detected once, and roughly 4.5% sits in the top ten. Sequencing used PBMCs, obtained from the stem cell graft. The receptor set was obtained from a human donor who donated a stem cell graft to a child with Fanconi anemia. Both conserved end residues are part of each CDR3. The order of the fields is CDR3 DNA, CDR3 protein, clone size, D gene, J gene, V gene. The D gene is left open where the match is weak. Clone size is not always given. Where it is, it says once, few, many or a class for expanded clones.

DNA: TGTGCCAGCAGTTGGGGAGGGAGGAAAGAGACCCAGTACTTC
CDR3: CASSWGGRKETQYF
size: .
D: TRBD2
J: TRBJ2-5
V: TRBV12-3/TRBV12-4

DNA: TGTGCCAGCAGCTGGAGAGAGGGGACTAGCGGGCCATCCTACAATGAGCAGTTCTTC
CDR3: CASSWREGTSGPSYNEQFF
size: many
D: TRBD2
J: TRBJ2-1
V: TRBV7-8

DNA: TGTGCCAGCAGCCAAGATTGGGGACAGGGTTACGAGCAGTACTTC
CDR3: CASSQDWGQGYEQYF
size: many
D: TRBD1
J: TRBJ2-7
V: TRBV4-2

DNA: TGCGCCAGCAGCATTCCGGGACAGGGGGCGGTTGAGCAGTTCTTC
CDR3: CASSIPGQGAVEQFF
size: few
D: TRBD1
J: TRBJ2-1
V: TRBV5-1

DNA: TGCGCCAGCAGCGCGGGGGGACAGGGGGCTTATGGCTACACCTTC
CDR3: CASSAGGQGAYGYTF
size: few
D: TRBD1
J: TRBJ1-2
V: TRBV5-1

DNA: TGCGCCAGCAGCCAAGGACGGACAGGGCCAGATACGCAGTATTTT
CDR3: CASSQGRTGPDTQYF
size: few
D: TRBD1
J: TRBJ2-3
V: TRBV4-3

DNA: TGCGCCAGCAGCTTGGGCGTCATGAACACTGAAGCTTTCTTT
CDR3: CASSLGVMNTEAFF
size: many
D: .
J: TRBJ1-1
V: TRBV5-1

DNA: TGCGCCAGCAGCGCAGGAACAGGGGGCGCGAATCAGCCCCAGCATTTT
CDR3: CASSAGTGGANQPQHF
size: .
D: TRBD1
J: TRBJ1-5
V: TRBV5-1

DNA: TGTGCCAGCAGTCTCTACAGGGGTAATGAGCAGTTCTTC
CDR3: CASSLYRGNEQFF
size: .
D: TRBD1
J: TRBJ2-1
V: TRBV6-1

DNA: TGTGCCAGCAGCTTGGGAGGCGGGGGTCAAGAGACCCAGTACTTC
CDR3: CASSLGGGGQETQYF
size: few
D: TRBD2
J: TRBJ2-5
V: TRBV5-6

DNA: TGTGCCAGCGTTACACCCGGGAGACAGGGATTGAACACTGAAGCTTTCTTT
CDR3: CASVTPGRQGLNTEAFF
size: .
D: .
J: TRBJ1-1
V: TRBV21-1

DNA: TGCAGTGCTAGAGACGTACAGGGGCCCTACGAGCAGTACTTC
CDR3: CSARDVQGPYEQYF
size: many
D: TRBD1
J: TRBJ2-7
V: TRBV20-1

DNA: TGTGCCAGCAGCCCCCCGGGACAGGGTGTAGGCTACACCTTC
CDR3: CASSPPGQGVGYTF
size: many
D: TRBD1
J: TRBJ1-2
V: TRBV5-6

DNA: TGCAGTGCTAGTGGGTGGGCGCTCGCACCGGGACAGGGAAAGTGGAGTGGCTACACCTTC
CDR3: CSASGWALAPGQGKWSGYTF
size: many
D: TRBD1
J: TRBJ1-2
V: TRBV20-1

DNA: TGTGCCAGCAGTGAGCGCGGGGGGGCCTCAGATACGCAGTATTTT
CDR3: CASSERGGASDTQYF
size: .
D: TRBD2
J: TRBJ2-3
V: TRBV2

DNA: TGCGCCAGCAGCCAAGATCTAGTATCGGTAGACATCCAAGGGACCCAGTACTTC
CDR3: CASSQDLVSVDIQGTQYF
size: once
D: .
J: TRBJ2-5
V: TRBV4-1

DNA: TGTGCCAGCAGCTTATACGTTAGGACTAGCGGGCATTCATCCTACAATGAGCAGTTCTTC
CDR3: CASSLYVRTSGHSSYNEQFF
size: many
D: TRBD2
J: TRBJ2-1
V: TRBV13

DNA: TGCGCCAGCAGCTTAGAGGGGAACTCCTACAATGAGCAGTTCTTC
CDR3: CASSLEGNSYNEQFF
size: many
D: .
J: TRBJ2-1
V: TRBV5-1

DNA: TGTGCCAGCAGCCAAGATCAGCGGGTTCTCCAGTACTTC
CDR3: CASSQDQRVLQYF
size: .
D: .
J: TRBJ2-5
V: TRBV14

DNA: TGCGCCAGCAGTGAGTCCCCGGGGGGCCCTGGAAGTGCGCAGTATTTT
CDR3: CASSESPGGPGSAQYF
size: few
D: .
J: TRBJ2-3
V: TRBV10-1

DNA: TGTGCCAGCAGTTTCATCCTGGGCAGGGAGTCTGGAAACACCATATATTTT
CDR3: CASSFILGRESGNTIYF
size: .
D: .
J: TRBJ1-3
V: TRBV28

DNA: TGTGCCAGCAGTTTAAGACAGTTGGGGACTGAAGCTTTCTTT
CDR3: CASSLRQLGTEAFF
size: few
D: .
J: TRBJ1-1
V: TRBV12-3/TRBV12-4

DNA: TGTGCCAGCAGCTCCCTTCGAAATGAGCAGTTCTTC
CDR3: CASSSLRNEQFF
size: .
D: .
J: TRBJ2-1
V: TRBV11-2

DNA: TGTGCCAGCAGCTTATTGGACACCGGGGAGCTGTTTTTT
CDR3: CASSLLDTGELFF
size: .
D: .
J: TRBJ2-2
V: TRBV7-2

DNA: TGTGCCAGCAGCTTAGGCAGCGCTATTGGCTACACCTTC
CDR3: CASSLGSAIGYTF
size: .
D: .
J: TRBJ1-2
V: TRBV13

DNA: TGCAGTGCTAGAGATAGAGGCCCGGCTGCTTTCTTT
CDR3: CSARDRGPAAFF
size: .
D: .
J: TRBJ1-1
V: TRBV20-1